This TCR beta chain was identified in a study of a mutant IDH1 vaccine in newly diagnosed glioma. Study-level information: Every participant had undergone radiotherapy, temozolomide, or both before, and most underwent both. Study-wide points: There were vaccine-induced immune responses in roughly 95% of the patients. The authors found pseudoprogression apparently unrelated to changes in top peripheral T cell clonotypes.

The sample's time point: week 11, during vaccination. Topical imiquimod accompanied each vaccine dose, which consisted of 300 ug of mutant IDH1 20-mer peptide. Germline CDR1 reads MDHEN; CDR2 reads SYDVKM. The CDR3 has 16 residues. V was clipped by 6 bases and J by 1 base, with 18 bases between them. Remarks on this clone: No antigen is known for it.

Using immunoSEQ multiplex PCR, the repertoire was profiled, and TCRdb retains in-frame clones only, with some absent. The sample has roughly 57,000 clones, around 89% seen once; the top ten hold more than 1.5%. The receptor comes from a man in his forties with glioma. The specimen comprised PBMCs, sampled from a glioma patient whose treatment included an IDH1 peptide vaccine. The V and J genes are TRBV28 and TRBJ1-1; a possible D gene is TRBD1 (5 bases). The CDR3 loop is CASSQSGFRRNTEAFF. The CDR3 DNA follows: TGTGCCAGCAGCCAATCAGGGTTTAGGAGGAACACTGAAGCTTTCTTT. Full variable domain (rest looked up from reference TRBV28 and TRBJ1-1): DVKVTQSSRYLVKRTGEKVFLECVQDMDHENMFWYRQDPGLGLRLIYFSYDVKMKEKGDIPEGYSVSREKKERFSLILESASTNQTSMYLCASSQSGFRRNTEAFFGQGTRLTVV.